This T cell receptor beta chain was recorded in a study of blood T cell repertoires in COVID-19. TCRdb's table, derived via immunoSEQ multiplex PCR, lists solely in-frame clones and lacks some. The sample holds some 360,000 clones, approximately 90% seen once. The trim removed 2 bases at V and 7 bases at J, leaving 7 bases unmatched. This CDR3 has 16 amino acids. Germline loops: CDR1 MNHNS, CDR2 SASEGT. The chain links TRBV6-1 to TRBJ1-5; 11 bases are shared with TRBD1. The specimen sequenced was peripheral blood. The sequence was collected from a woman in her fifties or sixties with COVID-19, enrolled during active disease. DNA for the CDR3: TGTGCCAGCAGTGAAATAGGACAGGGGGCACGGCAGCCCCAGCATTTT. Translating it yields CASSEIGQGARQPQHF.